These 29 T cell receptor beta chains came from one sample sequenced in a study of blood T cells in healthy people across ages. It was with a sample-barcoded 5' primer and a J-beta primer mix that a second PCR of about 7 to 12 cycles was run. One entry per CDR3 protein, called by TCRdb with MiXCR from the 5' RACE reads. The data contain about 650,000 distinct CDR3 sequences, about a third of them seen just once; the ten biggest clones take up 15% to 19%. The sample taken for sequencing was blood. All receptors come from an elderly woman in good health.

In this sample, this clonotype turned up many times. V gene TRBV20-1 combines with J gene TRBJ2-3; 7 nucleotides line up with TRBD2. The CDR3 loop spans 15 amino acids. V shed 0 bases and J 2 bases; nucleotides not matched to a gene: 5. CDR1 DFQATT and CDR2 SNEGSKA come from the germline V gene (reference sequence). CDR3 in DNA: TGCAGTGCTAGAGATAGTGGGACTAACACAGATACGCAGTATTTT. Its protein product is CSARDSGTNTDTQYF.

A note on this clonotype: This may be a read error: a much more frequent sequence differs by one nucleotide. The chain links TRBV20-1 to TRBJ2-3; 7 positions agree with TRBD1. CDR1 DFQATT and CDR2 SNEGSKA come from the germline V gene (reference sequence). The CDR3 covers 12 residues. As DNA, the CDR3 is TGCAGGGCTCTAGACAGGGAGGATACGCAGTATTTT. It is translated as CRALDREDTQYF.

The table lists this clonotype with many counts. This sequence joins TRBV9 and TRBJ1-2; D remains ambiguous. Deletions cut 0 bases from V and 0 bases from J, with 6 bases between. The germline CDR1 and CDR2 sequences are SGDLS and YYNGEE. There are 14 residues in the CDR3. Written as DNA, the CDR3 is TGTGCCAGCAGCGTAGCCACCACTAACTATGGCTACACCTTC. Its translation: CASSVATTNYGYTF.

This clonotype was recorded many times. The rearrangement joins TRBV4-1 to TRBJ2-5; 8 bases line up with TRBD2. V lost 2 bases and J lost 5; bases outside the gene matches: 7. The CDR3 contains 15 residues. Germline-derived CDR1 and CDR2 are MGHRA and YSYEKL. This CDR3 reads CASSQKAGAFETQYF. The CDR3 bases are TGCGCCAGCAGCCAAAAAGCGGGGGCATTTGAGACCCAGTACTTC.

The sample holds many counts of this clonotype. The chain couples TRBV7-2 to TRBJ1-4, with 8 bases that match TRBD1. V trimming: 8 bases; J trimming: 2 bases; junction bases outside the gene matches: 4. CDR3 length: 14 residues. The V gene's germline CDR1 is SGHTA and CDR2 FQGNSA. The CDR3 loop reads CASQTGGTNEKLFF. The CDR3 nucleotides are TGTGCCAGCCAAACAGGGGGGACTAATGAAAAACTGTTTTTT.

The genes are TRBV7-2 and TRBJ2-1; 9 bases fit TRBD2. CDR3 length equals 15 residues. V gave up 4 bases and J gave up 9 bases; unmatched junction bases: 10. Germline CDR1 is SGHTA and CDR2 is FQGNSA. Here the CDR3 DNA reads TGTGCCAGCAGCTCAGTTTTCAGCGGGAGGTCTGAGCAGTTCTTC. Its protein is CASSSVFSGRSEQFF.

This clonotype was detected only a few times. V and J are TRBV6-5 and TRBJ2-2; D unresolved. The CDR3 length is 15 residues. Germline V gene sequence: CDR1 MNHEY, CDR2 SVGAGI. V lost 2 bases and J lost 1, with 8 bases in between. CDR3 sequence reads: CASSYSRKNTGELFF. CDR3 DNA sequence: TGTGCCAGCAGTTACAGTCGCAAGAACACCGGGGAGCTGTTTTTT.

The chain links TRBV6-1 to TRBJ1-3; D is unresolved. This CDR3 comprises 16 residues. V lost 1 base to trimming and J lost 2 bases, with 12 bases between them. Looked up from germline, CDR1 is MNHNS and CDR2 is SASEGT. The CDR3 reads CASSEGSQLAGNTIYF. CDR3 sequence (DNA): TGTGCCAGCAGTGAAGGCAGTCAGCTAGCTGGAAACACCATATATTTT.

At least ten counts were recorded for this clonotype. The chain combines TRBV6-5 with TRBJ1-5, with D tentatively TRBD1 (6 bases). The CDR3 extends over 15 amino acids. Germline-derived CDR1 and CDR2 are MNHEY and SVGAGI. V was clipped by 0 bases and J by 9 bases, with 15 bases between them. The CDR3 is CASSYSTGSGLPQHF. Written as DNA, the CDR3 is TGTGCCAGCAGTTACTCTACAGGGTCAGGGCTGCCCCAGCATTTT.

This clonotype came up many times. The rearrangement joins TRBV29-1 to TRBJ2-4; TRBD2 matches 11 bases. V trimming: 7 bases; J trimming: 0 bases; junction bases outside the gene matches: 14. The CDR3 has 18 residues. The germline V gene encodes CDR1 SQVTM and CDR2 ANQGSEA. The CDR3 loop reads CSAEGASGGLLAKNIQYF. The CDR3 nucleotides are TGCAGCGCTGAGGGCGCTAGCGGGGGGCTTCTAGCCAAAAACATTCAGTACTTC.

As regards this clonotype: This sequence may be a read error, since a much larger clone differs from it by one base. The chain is built from TRBV5-1 and TRBJ1-2; D possibly corresponds to TRBD1 (6 bases). Germline V gene lookup returns CDR1 SGHRS and CDR2 YFSETQ. This CDR3 spans 13 amino acids. With 0 bases removed from V and 8 bases from J, the gap between germline ends came to 11 bases. The CDR3 spells CASSLDGGRGYTF. In DNA, the CDR3 is TGCGCCAGCAGCTTGGATGGGGGGCGGGGCTACACCTTC.

This clonotype has ten or more counts. The chain combines TRBV6-6 with TRBJ2-7; unclear D gene. The ends were cut back, 3 bases at V and 5 bases at J, with 20 bases in the middle. Looked up from germline, CDR1 is MNHNY and CDR2 is SVGAGI (reference sequence). CDR3 length: 16 residues. CDR3 loop: CASSYGSSVVPNEQYF. CDR3 coding DNA: TGTGCCAGCAGTTATGGGTCCTCCGTCGTCCCCAACGAGCAGTACTTC.

This clonotype was recorded at least ten times. The chain uses TRBV7-8 and TRBJ2-3; TRBD1 or TRBD2 may be the D gene (5 bases each). The CDR3 is 17 amino acids. V was cut by 5 bases and J by 0 bases, with 18 bases left in between. Per germline, CDR1 SGHVS and CDR2 FQNEAQ. The CDR3 loop reads CASSPSGTSTSTDTQYF. The CDR3 DNA sequence: TGTGCCAGCAGCCCGTCTGGGACCTCGACTAGCACAGATACGCAGTATTTT.

This clonotype was detected only a few times. The chain has TRBV9 and TRBJ2-3, with D perhaps matching TRBD1 (6 bases). The CDR3 is 12 residues long. The V end was cut by 2 bases, the J end by 7 bases, with 8 bases between. Germline V gene data show CDR1 as SGDLS and CDR2 as YYNGEE. This CDR3 reads CASSVGQNTQYF. In DNA form, the CDR3 reads TGTGCCAGCAGCGTCGGACAGAATACGCAGTATTTT.

This clonotype was seen only a few times. The CDR3 spells CASRGGGAENEQFF. The DNA of the CDR3 is TGTGCCAGCAGGGGGGGGGGGGCTGAGAATGAGCAGTTCTTC. The rearrangement links TRBV5-6 to TRBJ2-1, with a possible D match to TRBD2 (7 bases). This CDR3 contains 14 residues. The germline V gene has CDR1 SGHDT and CDR2 YYEEEE. V was pared by 5 bases and J by 7 bases, with 16 bases between.

This clonotype was picked up a small number of times. This sequence joins TRBV30 and TRBJ1-2, with a weak D call TRBD1 (6 bases). Germline loops: CDR1 GTSNPN, CDR2 SVGIG (reference sequence). CDR3 length: 13 residues. Trimming cost V 2 bases and J 6 bases, with 13 bases left between them. CDR3 nucleotides: TGTGCCTGGAGTCCGGGGGGGGCCCATGGCTACACCTTC. Translated: CAWSPGGAHGYTF.

This clonotype was found a few times. The rearrangement links TRBV5-1 to TRBJ1-1; TRBD1 aligns across 7 bases. After removal of 4 bases from V and 3 bases from J, the junction contained 9 bases not matched to a gene. Germline-derived CDR1 and CDR2 are SGHRS and YFSETQ. The CDR3 has 15 residues. Here the CDR3 DNA reads TGCGCCAGCAGCGCGCTGACAGGGAGCGACACTGAAGCTTTCTTT. This translates into CASSALTGSDTEAFF. Looking up the rest from reference TRBV5-1 and TRBJ1-1 gives the full variable domain: KAGVTQTPRYLIKTRGQQVTLSCSPISGHRSVSWYQQTPGQGLQFLFEYFSETQRNKGNFPGRFSGRQFSNSRSEMNVSTLELGDSALYLCASSALTGSDTEAFFGQGTRLTVV.

This clonotype has a count of ten or more. The V gene is TRBV11-2, the J gene TRBJ2-7, with 7 bases identical to TRBD1. This CDR3 has 15 amino acids. J was trimmed by 3 bases and V by 1 base; bases with no gene match: 6. Germline loops: CDR1 SGHAT, CDR2 FQNNGV. This chain's CDR3 is CASSLAETGIYEQYF. The CDR3 DNA reads TGTGCCAGCAGCTTAGCCGAGACAGGGATCTACGAGCAGTACTTC.

This clonotype was picked up many times. The chain combines TRBV20-1 with TRBJ1-2; D may be TRBD1 (5 bases). From germline, CDR1 is DFQATT and CDR2 SNEGSKA (reference sequence). This CDR3 comprises 14 residues. V shed 0 bases and J shed 7 bases, with 15 bases lying between them. CDR3 region: CSARDWGRDSGYTF. In DNA form, the CDR3 reads TGCAGTGCTAGAGATTGGGGCAGGGACTCTGGCTACACCTTC.

The V gene is TRBV20-1, the J gene TRBJ2-1, with D perhaps matching TRBD1 (5 bases). V lost 0 bases and J 0 bases, leaving 12 bases between the germline ends. The germline V gene has CDR1 DFQATT and CDR2 SNEGSKA (reference sequence). The CDR3 totals 16 residues. The CDR3 protein is CSARDLTASSYNEQFF. CDR3 DNA sequence: TGCAGTGCTAGAGATCTGACAGCAAGCTCCTACAATGAGCAGTTCTTC.

This clonotype was counted at least ten times. J is TRBJ2-5 and V is TRBV7-2; the match to TRBD2 covers 9 bases. V gave up 0 bases and J gave up 5 bases; unmatched junction bases: 10. Germline V gene lookup returns CDR1 SGHTA and CDR2 FQGNSA. The CDR3 is 17 amino acids. CDR3 amino acids: CASSLALGRGGVETQYF. CDR3 DNA sequence: TGTGCCAGCAGCTTAGCCCTAGGGCGGGGGGGCGTGGAGACCCAGTACTTC.

This clonotype turned up a few times. The rearrangement uses TRBV28 and TRBJ2-6, with D perhaps assigned TRBD1 or TRBD2 (5 bases each). Looked up from germline, CDR1 is MDHEN and CDR2 is SYDVKM. Between the trimmed V and J ends, which lost 7 bases and 4 bases, there was a span of 17 bases. The CDR3 contains 16 residues. This CDR3 is CASTLEGSTGANVLTF. CDR3 in DNA: TGTGCCAGCACTCTCGAGGGGTCAACGGGGGCCAACGTCCTGACTTTC.

J is TRBJ2-1 and V is TRBV15, with TRBD2 identical over 7 bases. Germline V gene sequence: CDR1 LNHNV, CDR2 YYDKDF (reference sequence). There are 16 residues in the CDR3. V lost 3 bases and J lost 5; bases outside the gene matches: 10. The CDR3 region has the DNA TGTGCCACCAGCAGGTCTAGCGGCTCCAACCACAATGAGCAGTTCTTC. Protein: CATSRSSGSNHNEQFF.

The chain has TRBV5-4 and TRBJ1-2; TRBD1 matches at 7 bases. The CDR3 loop spans 14 amino acids. Germline-derived CDR1 and CDR2 are SGHNT and YYREEE (reference sequence). V dropped 3 bases and J dropped 7; count of bases not matched to a gene: 9. CDR3 residues: CASSWDGTERGYTF. The CDR3 coding sequence is TGTGCCAGCAGCTGGGACGGGACAGAGCGTGGCTACACCTTC.

This clonotype was recorded many times. The chain recombines TRBV10-3 with TRBJ2-4, with 8 bases identical to TRBD2. J gave up 8 bases and V 6 bases, and 9 bases lay outside the gene matches. CDR1 and CDR2 from the germline V gene are ENHRY and SYGVKD. The CDR3 length is 14 residues. CDR3 residues: CAIRIGGASDIQYF. CDR3 in DNA: TGTGCCATCAGAATCGGGGGGGCCTCTGACATTCAGTACTTC.

There are many counts of this clonotype. An end of the junction differs from the germline gene, which may be a read error. The chain joins TRBV15 to TRBJ2-5, with D possibly matching TRBD1 (5 bases). The CDR3 is 17 residues long. Germline V lookup: CDR1 LNHNV, CDR2 YYDKDF (reference sequence). CDR3 loop: CATSRDRRGPSQGTQYF. In DNA, the CDR3 is TGTGCCACCAGCAGAGACAGAAGGGGCCCCAGCCAAGGGACCCAGTACTTC.

This clonotype was counted only a few times. The chain combines TRBV11-3 with TRBJ2-3, with D possibly TRBD2 on 5 matching bases. Trimming took 5 bases from V and 9 from J, leaving 24 bases between them. CDR1 is SGHNT, CDR2 YENEEA, per germline. The CDR3 contains 16 residues. The CDR3, as DNA: TGTGCCAGCAGCCCCGGCTTGCGTGGAGGCCCTGAGACGCAGTATTTT. It translates to CASSPGLRGGPETQYF.

This clonotype was seen a handful of times. V is TRBV29-1 and J is TRBJ2-1; D call uncertain. CDR1 and CDR2 (germline): SQVTM, ANQGSEA. Trimming cost V 5 bases and J 6 bases, with 11 bases left between them. This CDR3 contains 12 residues. The CDR3 nucleotides read TGCAGCGTTACGGCCAGCATCAATGAGCAGTTCTTC. This codes for CSVTASINEQFF.

This clonotype showed up many times. This sequence joins TRBV7-2 and TRBJ2-1; D possibly corresponds to TRBD2 (6 bases). Germline V gives CDR1 SGHTA, CDR2 FQGNSA. Trimming removed 6 bases at V and 9 bases at J, with 12 bases between. The CDR3 extends over 12 amino acids. DNA for the CDR3: TGTGCCAGCAGTCCAATGCGGGGTGAGCAGTTCTTC. This encodes CASSPMRGEQFF.